A single sample gave rise to the 2 T cell receptor beta chains below, sequenced in a study of T cells after yellow fever vaccination. One entry per CDR3 protein, called by TCRdb with MiXCR from the 5' RACE reads. The sample has 250,000 to 350,000 distinct CDR3 sequences, approximately 10% seen once. The sequences come from CD4+ T cells sorted from PBMCs, collected 5 days after the yellow fever booster vaccination. The receptors were gathered from a man between 18 and 35 years old who received the YFV17D yellow fever vaccine.

The chain employs TRBV28 and TRBJ2-7; either TRBD1 or TRBD2 may fit D (6 bases each). Looked up from germline, CDR1 is MDHEN and CDR2 is SYDVKM. With 5 bases removed from V and 2 bases from J, the gap between germline ends came to 16 bases. The CDR3 contains 15 residues. CDR3 region: CASSGGPGQPYEQYV. The CDR3 bases are TGTGCCAGCAGTGGAGGGCCCGGACAGCCCTACGAGCAGTACGTC.

The J gene is TRBJ2-2, the V gene TRBV18, with 9 bases fitting TRBD1. Trimming took 8 bases from V and 6 from J; bases not matched to a gene: 10. Looked up from germline, CDR1 is KGHSH and CDR2 is LQKENI. The CDR3 is 15 residues long. CDR3 region: CASALRQGDSGELFF. The CDR3, as DNA: TGTGCCAGCGCCCTGAGACAGGGGGATTCCGGGGAGCTGTTTTTT.